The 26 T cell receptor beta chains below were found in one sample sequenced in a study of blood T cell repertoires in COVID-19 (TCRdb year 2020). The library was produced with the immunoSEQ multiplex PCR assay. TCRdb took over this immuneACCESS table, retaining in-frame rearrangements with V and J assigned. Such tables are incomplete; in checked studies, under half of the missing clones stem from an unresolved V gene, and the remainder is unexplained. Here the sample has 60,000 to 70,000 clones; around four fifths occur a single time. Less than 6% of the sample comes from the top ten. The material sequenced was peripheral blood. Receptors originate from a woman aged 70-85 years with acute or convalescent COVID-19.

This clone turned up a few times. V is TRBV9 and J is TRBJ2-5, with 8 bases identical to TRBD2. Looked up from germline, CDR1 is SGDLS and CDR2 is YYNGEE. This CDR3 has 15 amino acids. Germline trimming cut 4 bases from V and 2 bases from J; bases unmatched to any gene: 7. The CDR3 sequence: CASSPRGGRQETQYF. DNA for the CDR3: TGTGCCAGCAGCCCACGCGGGGGGCGACAAGAGACCCAGTACTTC.

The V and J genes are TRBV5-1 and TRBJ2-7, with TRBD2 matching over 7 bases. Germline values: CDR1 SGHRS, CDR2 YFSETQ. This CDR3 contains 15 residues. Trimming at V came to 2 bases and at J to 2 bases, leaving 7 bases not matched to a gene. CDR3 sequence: CASSFSPGTTYEQYF. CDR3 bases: TGCGCCAGCAGCTTTAGTCCAGGGACTACCTACGAGCAGTACTTC.

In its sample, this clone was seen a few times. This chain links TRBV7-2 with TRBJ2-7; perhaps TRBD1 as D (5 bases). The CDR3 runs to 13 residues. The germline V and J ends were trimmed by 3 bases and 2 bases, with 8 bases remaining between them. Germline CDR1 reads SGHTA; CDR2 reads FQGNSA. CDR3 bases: TGTGCCAGCAGCTTTGGACAAGCCTACGAGCAGTACTTC. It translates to CASSFGQAYEQYF.

CDR3 bases: TGCGCCAGCAGCTTGGCTCGCGGGCTGAGCTCCTACGAGCAGTACTTC. Encoded protein: CASSLARGLSSYEQYF. J is TRBJ2-7 and V is TRBV5-1; D possibly corresponds to TRBD2 (5 bases). Germline CDR1 SGHRS, CDR2 YFSETQ. The CDR3 has 16 residues. Trimming shortened V by 0 bases and J by 0 bases, and 13 bases separated the two germline ends.

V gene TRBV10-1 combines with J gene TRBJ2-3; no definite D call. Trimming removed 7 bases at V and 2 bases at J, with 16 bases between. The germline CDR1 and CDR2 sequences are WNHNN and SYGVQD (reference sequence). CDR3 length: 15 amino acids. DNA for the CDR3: TGCGCCAGCATGTCCTTCGACGGGTTCACAGATACGCAGTATTTT. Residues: CASMSFDGFTDTQYF.

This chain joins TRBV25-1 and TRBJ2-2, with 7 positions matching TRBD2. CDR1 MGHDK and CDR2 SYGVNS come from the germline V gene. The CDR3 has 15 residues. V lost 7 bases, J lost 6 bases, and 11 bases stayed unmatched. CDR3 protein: CASTLGRASPGELFF. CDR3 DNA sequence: TGTGCCAGCACCTTAGGGAGGGCGAGCCCCGGGGAGCTGTTTTTT.

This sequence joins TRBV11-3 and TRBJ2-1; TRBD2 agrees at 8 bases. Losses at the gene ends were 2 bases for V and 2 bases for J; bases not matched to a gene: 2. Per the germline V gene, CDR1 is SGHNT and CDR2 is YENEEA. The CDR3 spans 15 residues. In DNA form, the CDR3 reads TGTGCCAGCAGCTTACGAGCGGGGGCCTACAATGAGCAGTTCTTC. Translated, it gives CASSLRAGAYNEQFF. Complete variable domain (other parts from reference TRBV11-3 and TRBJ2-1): EAGVVQSPRYKIIEKKQPVAFWCNPISGHNTLYWYLQNLGQGPELLIRYENEEAVDDSQLPKDRFSAERLKGVDSTLKIQPAELGDSAVYLCASSLRAGAYNEQFFGPGTRLTVL.

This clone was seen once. CDR3 sequence (DNA): TGCGCCAGCAGCCAAGACGGAGCCTCCGAAAAACTGTTTTTT. This encodes CASSQDGASEKLFF. V gene TRBV4-3 combines with J gene TRBJ1-4; the D is unclear. V lost 0 bases and J 8 bases, leaving 10 bases between the germline ends. This CDR3 region has 14 residues. The V gene's germline CDR1 is LGHNA and CDR2 YSLEER.

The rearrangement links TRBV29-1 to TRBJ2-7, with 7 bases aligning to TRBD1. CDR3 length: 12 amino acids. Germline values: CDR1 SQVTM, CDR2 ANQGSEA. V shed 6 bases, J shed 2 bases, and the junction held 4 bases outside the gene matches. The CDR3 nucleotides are TGCAGCGTAAGGACAGGAGCCTACGAGCAGTACTTC. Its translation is CSVRTGAYEQYF.

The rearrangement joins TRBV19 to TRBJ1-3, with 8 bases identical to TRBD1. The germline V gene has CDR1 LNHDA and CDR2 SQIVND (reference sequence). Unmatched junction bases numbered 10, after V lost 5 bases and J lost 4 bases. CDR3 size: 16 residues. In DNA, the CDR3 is TGTGCCAGTAGTGCGGAAACAGGGGGATTAGGAAACACCATATATTTT. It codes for CASSAETGGLGNTIYF.

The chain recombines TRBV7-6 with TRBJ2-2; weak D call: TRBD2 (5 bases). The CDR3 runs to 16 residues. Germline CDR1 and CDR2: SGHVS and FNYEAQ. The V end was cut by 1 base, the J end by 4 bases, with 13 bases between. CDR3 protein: CASSLEFLAVTGELFF. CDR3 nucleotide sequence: TGTGCCAGCAGCTTAGAGTTTCTAGCTGTCACCGGGGAGCTGTTTTTT.

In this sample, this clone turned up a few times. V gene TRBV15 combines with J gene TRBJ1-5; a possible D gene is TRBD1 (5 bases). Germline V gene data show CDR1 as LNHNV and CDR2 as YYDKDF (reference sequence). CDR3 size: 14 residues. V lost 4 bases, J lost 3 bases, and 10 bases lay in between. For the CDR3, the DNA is TGTGCCACCAGCACAGTGACAGTCAATCAGCCCCAGCATTTT. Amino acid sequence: CATSTVTVNQPQHF.

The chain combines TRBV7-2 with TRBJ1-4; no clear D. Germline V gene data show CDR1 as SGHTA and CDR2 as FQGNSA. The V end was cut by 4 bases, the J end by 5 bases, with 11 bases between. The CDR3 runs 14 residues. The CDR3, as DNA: TGTGCCAGCAGCTCCGGAGTCCGAAATGAAAAACTGTTTTTT. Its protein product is CASSSGVRNEKLFF.

CDR3 coding DNA: TGTGCCAGCAGCCGCGGGACCCTACGAGGTGAAAAACTGTTTTTT. Its translation is CASSRGTLRGEKLFF. The chain carries TRBV11-3 and TRBJ1-4; D perhaps matches TRBD1 (5 bases). CDR3 length: 15 residues. Between the trimmed V and J ends, which lost 5 bases and 7 bases, there was a span of 17 bases. Germline V gene lookup returns CDR1 SGHNT and CDR2 YENEEA.

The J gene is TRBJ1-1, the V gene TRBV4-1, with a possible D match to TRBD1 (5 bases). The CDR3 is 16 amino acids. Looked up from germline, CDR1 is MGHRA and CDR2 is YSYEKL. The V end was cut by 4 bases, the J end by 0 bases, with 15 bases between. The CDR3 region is CASSPLPTAMNTEAFF. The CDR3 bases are TGCGCCAGCAGCCCCCTCCCGACAGCTATGAACACTGAAGCTTTCTTT.

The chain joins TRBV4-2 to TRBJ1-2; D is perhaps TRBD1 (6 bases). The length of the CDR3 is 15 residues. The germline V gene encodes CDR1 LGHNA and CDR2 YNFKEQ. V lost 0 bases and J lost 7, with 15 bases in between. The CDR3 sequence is CASSQDSRGEGGYTF. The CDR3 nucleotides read TGTGCCAGCAGCCAAGATTCTAGGGGGGAGGGTGGCTACACCTTC.

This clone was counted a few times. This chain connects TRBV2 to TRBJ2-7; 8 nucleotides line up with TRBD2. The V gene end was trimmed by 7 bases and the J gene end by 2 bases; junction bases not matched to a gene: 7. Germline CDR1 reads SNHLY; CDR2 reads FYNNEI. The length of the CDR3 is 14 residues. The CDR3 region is CASNFAGGPYEQYF. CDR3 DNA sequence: TGTGCCAGCAATTTTGCGGGGGGACCCTACGAGCAGTACTTC.

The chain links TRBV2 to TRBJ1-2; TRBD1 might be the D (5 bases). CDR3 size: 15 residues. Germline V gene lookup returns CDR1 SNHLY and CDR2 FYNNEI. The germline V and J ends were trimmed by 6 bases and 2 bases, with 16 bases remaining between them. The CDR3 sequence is CASRPRTGENYGYTF. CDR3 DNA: TGTGCCAGCAGACCTAGGACGGGGGAGAACTATGGCTACACCTTC. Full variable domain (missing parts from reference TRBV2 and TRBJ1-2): EPEVTQTPSHQVTQMGQEVILRCVPISNHLYFYWYRQILGQKVEFLVSFYNNEISEKSEIFDDQFSVERPDGSNFTLKIRSTKLEDSAMYFCASRPRTGENYGYTFGSGTRLTVV.

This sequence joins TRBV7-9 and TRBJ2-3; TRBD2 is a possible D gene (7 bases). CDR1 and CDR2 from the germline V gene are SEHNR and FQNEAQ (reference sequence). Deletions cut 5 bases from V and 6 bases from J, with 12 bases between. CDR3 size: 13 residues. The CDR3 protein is CASSPGGGDTQYF. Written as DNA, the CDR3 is TGTGCCAGCAGCCCGGGGGGCGGGGATACGCAGTATTTT. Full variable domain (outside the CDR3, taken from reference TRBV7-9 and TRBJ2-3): DTGVSQNPRHKITKRGQNVTFRCDPISEHNRLYWYRQTLGQGPEFLTYFQNEAQLEKSRLLSDRFSAERPKGSFSTLEIQRTEQGDSAMYLCASSPGGGDTQYFGPGTRLTVL.

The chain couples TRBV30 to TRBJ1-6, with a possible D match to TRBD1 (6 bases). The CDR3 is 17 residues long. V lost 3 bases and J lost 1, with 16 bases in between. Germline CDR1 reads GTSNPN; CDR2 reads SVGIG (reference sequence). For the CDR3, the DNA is TGTGCCTGGAGAGACAGGCTCCGGAGTTCCTATAATTCACCCCTCCACTTT. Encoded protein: CAWRDRLRSSYNSPLHF.

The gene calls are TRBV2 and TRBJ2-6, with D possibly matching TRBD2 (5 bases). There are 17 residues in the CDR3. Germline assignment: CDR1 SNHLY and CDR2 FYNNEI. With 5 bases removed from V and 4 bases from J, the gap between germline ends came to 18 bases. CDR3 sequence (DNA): TGTGCCAGCAGTTCGATAAGTCGGGGTTTCGGGGCCAACGTCCTGACTTTC. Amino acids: CASSSISRGFGANVLTF.

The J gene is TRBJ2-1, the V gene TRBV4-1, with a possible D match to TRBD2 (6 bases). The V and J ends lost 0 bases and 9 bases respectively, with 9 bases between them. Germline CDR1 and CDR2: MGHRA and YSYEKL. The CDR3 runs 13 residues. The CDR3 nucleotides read TGCGCCAGCAGCCAAGATGCGGGGACTGAGCAGTTCTTC. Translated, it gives CASSQDAGTEQFF.

The CDR3 bases are TGTGCCAGCATTATACAGGGTAGCTCCTACAATGAGCAGTTCTTC. As protein: CASIIQGSSYNEQFF. The chain uses TRBV6-5 and TRBJ2-1; D may be TRBD1 (6 bases). The V gene lost 7 bases and the J gene lost 0 bases, with 13 bases spanning the gap. The CDR3 is 15 amino acids. Germline-derived CDR1 and CDR2 are MNHEY and SVGAGI.

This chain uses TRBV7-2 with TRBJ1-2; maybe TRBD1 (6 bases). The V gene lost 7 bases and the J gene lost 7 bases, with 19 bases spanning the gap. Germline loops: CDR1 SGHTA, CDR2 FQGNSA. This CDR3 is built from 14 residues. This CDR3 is CASIPGPGGSGYTF. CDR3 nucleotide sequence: TGTGCCAGCATCCCAGGGCCGGGGGGCTCTGGCTACACCTTC. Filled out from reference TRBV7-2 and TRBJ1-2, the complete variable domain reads GAGVSQSPSNKVTEKGKDVELRCDPISGHTALYWYRQSLGQGLEFLIYFQGNSAPDKSGLPSDRFSAERTGGSVSTLTIQRTQQEDSAVYLCASIPGPGGSGYTFGSGTRLTVV.

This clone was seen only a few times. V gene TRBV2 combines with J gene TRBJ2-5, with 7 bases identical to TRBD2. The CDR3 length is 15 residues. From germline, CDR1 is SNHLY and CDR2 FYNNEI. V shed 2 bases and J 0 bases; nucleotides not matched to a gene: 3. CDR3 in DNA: TGTGCCAGCAGTGAACGGCGGGGGAACCAAGAGACCCAGTACTTC. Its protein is CASSERRGNQETQYF.

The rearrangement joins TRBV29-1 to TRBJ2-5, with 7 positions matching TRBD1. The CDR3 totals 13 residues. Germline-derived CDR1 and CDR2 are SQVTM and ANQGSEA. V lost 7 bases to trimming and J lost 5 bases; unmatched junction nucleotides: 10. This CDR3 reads CSASTGSGETQYF. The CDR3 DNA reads TGCAGCGCCTCGACAGGGTCTGGGGAGACCCAGTACTTC.